This TCR beta chain originates from a study of blood T cell repertoires in COVID-19. Study-wide background: Specimens from acute and convalescent COVID-19 originated in the United States, Italy and Spain. T cells, B-cell-depleted T cells, or PBMCs supplied cDNA or gDNA.

V gave up 0 bases and J gave up 7 bases; unmatched junction bases: 11. The CDR3 consists of 16 residues. Germline CDR1 is GTSNPN and CDR2 is SVGIG (reference sequence). Original methodology: Estimated nucleated cell counts came from reference gene primer amplification. Sequencing used immunoSEQ multiplex PCR; TCRdb keeps in-frame clones, though not all of them. V, J and clone size reflect that table, while D and trimming were determined from the DNA. The sample lists under 95,000 clones; approximately 90% were seen once. The TCR comes from a woman aged 50 to 65 in a cohort sampled during active COVID-19. The rearrangement links TRBV30 to TRBJ2-2, with 7 bases lining up with TRBD2. The sequenced material came from peripheral blood. For the CDR3, the DNA is TGTGCCTGGAGTGTAACAACTAGCGTGCGTGGCGGGGAGCTGTTTTTT. It is translated as CAWSVTTSVRGGELFF. Looking up the rest from reference TRBV30 and TRBJ2-2 gives the full variable domain: SQTIHQWPATLVQPVGSPLSLECTVEGTSNPNLYWYRQAAGRGLQLLFYSVGIGQISSEVPQNLSASRPQDRQFILSSKKLLLSDSGFYLCAWSVTTSVRGGELFFGEGSRLTVL.